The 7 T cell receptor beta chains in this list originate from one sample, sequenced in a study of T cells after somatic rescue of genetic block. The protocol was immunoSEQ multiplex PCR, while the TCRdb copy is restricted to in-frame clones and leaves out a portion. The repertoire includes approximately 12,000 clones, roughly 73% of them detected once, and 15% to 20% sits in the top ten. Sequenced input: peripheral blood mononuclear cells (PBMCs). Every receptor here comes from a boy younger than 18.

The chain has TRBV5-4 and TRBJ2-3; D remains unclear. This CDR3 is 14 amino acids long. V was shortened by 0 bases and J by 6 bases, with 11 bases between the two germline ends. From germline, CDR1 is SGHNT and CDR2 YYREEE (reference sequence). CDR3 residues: CASSLAGYADTQYF. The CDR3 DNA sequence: TGTGCCAGCAGCTTGGCCGGGTACGCGGATACGCAGTATTTT.

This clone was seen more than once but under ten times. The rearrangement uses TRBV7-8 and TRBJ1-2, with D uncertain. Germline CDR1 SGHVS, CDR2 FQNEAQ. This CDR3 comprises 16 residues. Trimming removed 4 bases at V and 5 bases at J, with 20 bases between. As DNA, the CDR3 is TGTGCCAGCAGCTCCCGGGCCCCCCCCTCCCTTTATGGCTACACCTTC. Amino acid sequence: CASSSRAPPSLYGYTF.

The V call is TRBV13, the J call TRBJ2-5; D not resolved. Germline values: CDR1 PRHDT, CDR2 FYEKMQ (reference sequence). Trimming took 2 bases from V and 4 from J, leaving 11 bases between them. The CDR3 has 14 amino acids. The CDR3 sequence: CASSLRRRGETQYF. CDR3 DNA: TGTGCCAGCAGCTTACGTCGACGTGGAGAGACCCAGTACTTC. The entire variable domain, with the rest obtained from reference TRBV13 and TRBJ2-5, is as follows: AAGVIQSPRHLIKEKRETATLKCYPIPRHDTVYWYQQGPGQDPQFLISFYEKMQSDKGSIPDRFSAQQFSDYHSELNMSSLELGDSALYFCASSLRRRGETQYFGPGTRLLVL.

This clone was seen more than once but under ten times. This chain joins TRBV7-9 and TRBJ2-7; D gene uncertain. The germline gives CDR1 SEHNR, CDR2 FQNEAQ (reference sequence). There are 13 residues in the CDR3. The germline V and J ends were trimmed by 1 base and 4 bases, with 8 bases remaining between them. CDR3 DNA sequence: TGTGCCAGCAGCTTAGGACCCGGTTACGAGCAGTACTTC. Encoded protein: CASSLGPGYEQYF. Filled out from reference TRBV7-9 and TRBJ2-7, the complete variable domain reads DTGVSQNPRHKITKRGQNVTFRCDPISEHNRLYWYRQTLGQGPEFLTYFQNEAQLEKSRLLSDRFSAERPKGSFSTLEIQRTEQGDSAMYLCASSLGPGYEQYFGPGTRLTVT.

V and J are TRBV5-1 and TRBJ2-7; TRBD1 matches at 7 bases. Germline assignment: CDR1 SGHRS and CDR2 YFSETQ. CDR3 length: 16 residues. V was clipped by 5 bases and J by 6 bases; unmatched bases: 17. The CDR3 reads CASRGVGQRGSGEQYF. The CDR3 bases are TGCGCCAGCAGAGGGGTGGGACAGAGGGGATCAGGCGAGCAGTACTTC.

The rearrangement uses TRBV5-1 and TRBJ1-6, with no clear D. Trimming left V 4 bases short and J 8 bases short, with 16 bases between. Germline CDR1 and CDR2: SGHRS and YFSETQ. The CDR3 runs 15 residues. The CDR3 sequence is CASSPVGNGDSPLHF. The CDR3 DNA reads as TGCGCCAGCAGCCCCGTTGGAAATGGGGATTCACCCCTCCACTTT.

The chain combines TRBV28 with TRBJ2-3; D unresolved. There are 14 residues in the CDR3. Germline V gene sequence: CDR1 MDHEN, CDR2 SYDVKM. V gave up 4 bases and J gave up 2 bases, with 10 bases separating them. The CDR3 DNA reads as TGTGCCAGCAGTTCGCCCTCGACCACAGATACGCAGTATTTT. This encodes CASSSPSTTDTQYF. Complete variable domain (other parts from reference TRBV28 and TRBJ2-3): DVKVTQSSRYLVKRTGEKVFLECVQDMDHENMFWYRQDPGLGLRLIYFSYDVKMKEKGDIPEGYSVSREKKERFSLILESASTNQTSMYLCASSSPSTTDTQYFGPGTRLTVL.